This T cell receptor beta chain was identified in a study of T cell repertoires in cytomegalovirus infection. From the reads, TCRdb called clonotypes with MiXCR, one entry per CDR3 protein. The sample includes approximately 180,000 distinct CDR3 sequences, approximately 19% seen only once; the top ten take 2.9%. This clonotype showed up just a few times. CDR3 length: 14 residues. The germline V and J ends were trimmed by 6 bases and 0 bases, with 9 bases remaining between them. Germline values: CDR1 MNHEY, CDR2 SVGAGI. The sample taken for sequencing was PBMCs. The J gene is TRBJ1-5, the V gene TRBV6-5, with D hard to call. This receptor was identified in a human donor in good health (CMV status not recorded). Some clones in this sample may be carry-over from other donors' samples. The CDR3 region has the DNA TGTGCCAGCAGCCACACATATAGCAATCAGCCCCAGCATTTT. Protein sequence: CASSHTYSNQPQHF.